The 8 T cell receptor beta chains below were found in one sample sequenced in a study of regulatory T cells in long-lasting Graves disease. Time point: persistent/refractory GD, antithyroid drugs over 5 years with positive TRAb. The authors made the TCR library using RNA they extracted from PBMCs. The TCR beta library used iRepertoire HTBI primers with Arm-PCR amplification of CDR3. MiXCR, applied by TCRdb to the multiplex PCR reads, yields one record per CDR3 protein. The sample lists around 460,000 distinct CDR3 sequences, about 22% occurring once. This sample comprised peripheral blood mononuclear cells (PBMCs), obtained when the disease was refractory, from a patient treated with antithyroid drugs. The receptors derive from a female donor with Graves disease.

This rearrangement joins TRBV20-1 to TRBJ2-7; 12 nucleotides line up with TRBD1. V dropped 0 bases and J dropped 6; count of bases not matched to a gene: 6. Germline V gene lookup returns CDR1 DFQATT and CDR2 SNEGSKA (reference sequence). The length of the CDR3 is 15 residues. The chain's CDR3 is CSARDPGQGAGEQYF. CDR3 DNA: TGCAGTGCTAGAGATCCGGGACAGGGGGCGGGCGAGCAGTACTTC.

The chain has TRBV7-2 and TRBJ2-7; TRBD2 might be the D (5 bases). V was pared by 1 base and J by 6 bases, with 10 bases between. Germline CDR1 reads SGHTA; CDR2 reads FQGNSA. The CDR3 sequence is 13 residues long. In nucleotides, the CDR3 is TGTGCCAGCAGCTTAGTTGGGAGCCTCGAGCAGTACTTC. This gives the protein CASSLVGSLEQYF.

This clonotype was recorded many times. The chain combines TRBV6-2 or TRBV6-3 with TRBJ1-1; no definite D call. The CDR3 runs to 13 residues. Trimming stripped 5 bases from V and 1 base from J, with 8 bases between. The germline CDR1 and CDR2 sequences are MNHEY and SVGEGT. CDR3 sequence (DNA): TGTGCCAGCAGTAGGTTGGCGAACACTGAAGCTTTCTTT. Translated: CASSRLANTEAFF.

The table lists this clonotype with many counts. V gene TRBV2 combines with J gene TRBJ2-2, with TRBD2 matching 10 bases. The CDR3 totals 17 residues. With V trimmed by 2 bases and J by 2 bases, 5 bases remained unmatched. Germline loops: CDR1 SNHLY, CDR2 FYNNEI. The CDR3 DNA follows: TGTGCCAGCAGTGAACGGGTAGCGGGGGGTAACACCGGGGAGCTGTTTTTT. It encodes CASSERVAGGNTGELFF.

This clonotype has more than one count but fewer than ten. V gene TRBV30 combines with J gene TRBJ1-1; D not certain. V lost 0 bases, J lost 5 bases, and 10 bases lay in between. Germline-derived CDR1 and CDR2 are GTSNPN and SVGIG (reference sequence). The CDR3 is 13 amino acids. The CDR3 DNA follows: TGTGCCTGGAGTGTACGGTTTGGGACTGAAGCTTTCTTT. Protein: CAWSVRFGTEAFF.

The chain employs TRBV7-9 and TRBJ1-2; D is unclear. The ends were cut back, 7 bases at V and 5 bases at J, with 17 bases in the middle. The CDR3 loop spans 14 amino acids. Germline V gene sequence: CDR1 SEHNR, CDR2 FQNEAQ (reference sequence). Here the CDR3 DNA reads TGTGCCAGCACCATAATTAACAAGGCATATGGCTACACCTTC. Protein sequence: CASTIINKAYGYTF.

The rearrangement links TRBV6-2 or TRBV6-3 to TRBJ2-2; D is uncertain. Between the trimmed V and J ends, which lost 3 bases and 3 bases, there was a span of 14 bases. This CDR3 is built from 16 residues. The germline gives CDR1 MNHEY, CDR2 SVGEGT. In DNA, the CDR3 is TGTGCCAGCAGTTATACTTTAGGGTCGGACACCGGGGAGCTGTTTTTT. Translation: CASSYTLGSDTGELFF.

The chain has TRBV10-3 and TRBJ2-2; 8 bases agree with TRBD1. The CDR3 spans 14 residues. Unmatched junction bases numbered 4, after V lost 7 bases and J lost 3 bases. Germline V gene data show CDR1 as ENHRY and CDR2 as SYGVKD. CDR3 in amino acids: CAIKGTGDTGELFF. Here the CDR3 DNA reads TGTGCCATCAAGGGGACAGGAGACACCGGGGAGCTGTTTTTT.